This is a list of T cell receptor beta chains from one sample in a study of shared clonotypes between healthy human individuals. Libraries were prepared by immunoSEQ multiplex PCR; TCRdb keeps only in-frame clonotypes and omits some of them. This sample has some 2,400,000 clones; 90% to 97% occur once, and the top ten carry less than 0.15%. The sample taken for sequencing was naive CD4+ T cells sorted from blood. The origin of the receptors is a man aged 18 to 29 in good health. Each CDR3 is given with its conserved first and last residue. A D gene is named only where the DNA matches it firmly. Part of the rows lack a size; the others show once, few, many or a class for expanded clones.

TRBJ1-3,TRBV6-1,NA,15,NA,CASTGDNNSGNTIYF,TGTGCCAGCACCGGGGACAACAACTCTGGAAACACCATATATTTT
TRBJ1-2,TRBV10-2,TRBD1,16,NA,CASSDLYGQGRGGYTF,TGCGCCAGCAGTGACCTCTACGGACAGGGGCGGGGAGGCTACACCTTC
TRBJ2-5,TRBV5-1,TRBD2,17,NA,CASSPLKAGGPGETQYF,TGCGCCAGCAGCCCGCTTAAGGCGGGAGGGCCGGGAGAGACCCAGTACTTC
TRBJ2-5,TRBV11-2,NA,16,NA,CASSSGGVRGTQTQYF,TGTGCCAGCAGCTCAGGAGGGGTCCGAGGCACCCAGACCCAGTACTTC
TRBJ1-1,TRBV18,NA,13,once,CASSYTRDTEAFF,TGTGCCAGCTCATATACCCGGGACACTGAAGCTTTCTTT
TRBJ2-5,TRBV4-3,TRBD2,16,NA,CASSQDGVAGEETQYF,TGCGCCAGCAGCCAAGACGGGGTAGCGGGCGAAGAGACCCAGTACTTC
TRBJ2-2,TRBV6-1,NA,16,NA,CASSEVFGLNTGELFF,TGTGCCAGCAGTGAAGTGTTCGGACTGAACACCGGGGAGCTGTTTTTT
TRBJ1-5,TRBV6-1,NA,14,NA,CASRQGGPNQPQHF,TGTGCCAGCAGACAAGGGGGTCCCAATCAGCCCCAGCATTTT
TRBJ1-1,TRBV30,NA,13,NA,CAWSSRVNTEAFF,TGTGCCTGGAGTTCGAGGGTGAACACTGAAGCTTTCTTT
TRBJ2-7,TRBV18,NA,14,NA,CASSPPVRIYEQYF,TGTGCCAGCTCACCACCGGTGCGGATCTACGAGCAGTACTTC
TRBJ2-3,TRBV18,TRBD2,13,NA,CASSLREGGTQYF,TGTGCCAGCTCACTCCGGGAGGGTGGAACGCAGTATTTT
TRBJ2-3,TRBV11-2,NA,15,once,CASSLGLGSTDTQYF,TGTGCCAGCAGCTTAGGGCTGGGCAGCACAGATACGCAGTATTTT
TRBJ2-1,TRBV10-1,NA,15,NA,CASSDGQGGNNEQFF,TGCGCCAGCAGTGATGGGCAGGGTGGGAACAATGAGCAGTTCTTC
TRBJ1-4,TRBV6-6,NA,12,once,CASRQSNEKLFF,TGTGCCAGCAGACAGTCTAATGAAAAACTGTTTTTT
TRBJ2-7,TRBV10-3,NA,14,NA,CASYSGSTTYEQYF,TGTGCCAGCTACAGTGGCTCAACTACCTACGAGCAGTACTTC
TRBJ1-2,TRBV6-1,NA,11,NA,CASSPHYGYTF,TGTGCCAGCAGCCCCCACTATGGCTACACCTTC
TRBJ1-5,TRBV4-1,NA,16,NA,CASSQVGSSLIEVQHF,TGCGCCAGCAGCCAAGTAGGTAGTTCCTTAATTGAAGTCCAGCATTTT
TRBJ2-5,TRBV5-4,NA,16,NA,CASSPAPGQPQETQYF,TGTGCCAGCAGCCCTGCTCCTGGACAGCCCCAAGAGACCCAGTACTTC
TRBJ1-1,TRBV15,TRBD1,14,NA,CATSFSGGITEAFF,TGTGCCACCAGCTTTTCAGGGGGCATCACTGAAGCTTTCTTT
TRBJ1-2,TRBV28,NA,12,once,CASSPSGYGYTF,TGTGCCAGCAGTCCTTCAGGCTATGGCTACACCTTC
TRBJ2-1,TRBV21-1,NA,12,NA,CASSKDRREQFF,TGTGCCAGCAGCAAGGACAGGAGGGAGCAGTTCTTC
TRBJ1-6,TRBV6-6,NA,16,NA,CASSYRQETFNSPLHF,TGTGCCAGCAGTTACAGGCAGGAGACTTTCAATTCACCCCTCCACTTT
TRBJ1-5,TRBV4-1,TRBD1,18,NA,CASSHAYPPAGGPQPQHF,TGCGCCAGCAGCCACGCATACCCACCAGCAGGGGGGCCTCAGCCCCAGCATTTT
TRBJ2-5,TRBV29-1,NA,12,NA,CSVELVQETQYF,TGCAGCGTTGAATTGGTCCAAGAGACCCAGTACTTC
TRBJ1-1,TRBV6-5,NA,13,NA,CASTRRESTEAFF,TGTGCCAGCACGCGCAGGGAGAGCACTGAAGCTTTCTTT
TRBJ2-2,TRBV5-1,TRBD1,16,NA,CASSWGQGAITGELFF,TGCGCCAGCAGCTGGGGACAGGGGGCGATAACCGGGGAGCTGTTTTTT
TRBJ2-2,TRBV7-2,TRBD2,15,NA,CASSLAAGGTGELFF,TGTGCCAGCAGCTTAGCAGCGGGAGGCACCGGGGAGCTGTTTTTT
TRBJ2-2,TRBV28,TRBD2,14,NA,CASSLQGGTGELFF,TGTGCCAGCAGTTTACAGGGAGGGACCGGGGAGCTGTTTTTT
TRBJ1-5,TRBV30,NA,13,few,CAWSQQANQPQHF,TGTGCCTGGTCACAACAGGCCAATCAGCCCCAGCATTTT
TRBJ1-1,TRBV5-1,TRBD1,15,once,CASSSVQGARTEAFF,TGCGCCAGCTCCTCGGTCCAGGGGGCGCGCACTGAAGCTTTCTTT
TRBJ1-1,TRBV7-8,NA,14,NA,CASSLVPGNTEAFF,TGTGCCAGCAGCTTAGTACCAGGGAACACTGAAGCTTTCTTT
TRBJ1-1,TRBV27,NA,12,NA,CASSRQGLEAFF,TGTGCCAGCAGCCGCCAGGGCCTAGAAGCTTTCTTT
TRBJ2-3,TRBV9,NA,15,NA,CASSPPRGNTDTQYF,TGTGCCAGCAGCCCCCCTAGGGGAAACACAGATACGCAGTATTTT
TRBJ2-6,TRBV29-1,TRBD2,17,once,CSVTPTSGGSGANVLTF,TGCAGCGTCACCCCGACTAGCGGGGGTTCTGGGGCCAACGTCCTGACTTTC
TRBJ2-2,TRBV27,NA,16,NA,CASTPYRTVNTGELFF,TGTGCCAGCACCCCCTACCGGACAGTGAACACCGGGGAGCTGTTTTTT
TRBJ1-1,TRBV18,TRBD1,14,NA,CASSLRTGGAEAFF,TGTGCCAGCTCACTCCGGACAGGGGGAGCTGAAGCTTTCTTT
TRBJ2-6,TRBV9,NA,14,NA,CASSRISGANVLTF,TGTGCCAGCAGTCGGATCTCTGGGGCCAACGTCCTGACTTTC
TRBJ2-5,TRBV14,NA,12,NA,CASSQQLETQYF,TGTGCCAGCAGCCAACAGTTGGAGACCCAGTACTTC
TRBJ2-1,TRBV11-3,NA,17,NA,CASSLNPPGTSYNEQFF,TGTGCCAGCAGCTTAAACCCGCCGGGGACTTCTTACAATGAGCAGTTCTTC
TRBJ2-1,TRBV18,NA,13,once,CASSQPTRWEQFF,TGTGCCAGCTCTCAACCGACCCGGTGGGAGCAGTTCTTC
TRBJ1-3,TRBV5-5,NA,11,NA,CATGSGNTIYF,TGTGCCACCGGCTCGGGAAACACCATATATTTT
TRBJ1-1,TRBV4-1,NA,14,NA,CASNPGGRNTEAFF,TGCGCCAGTAATCCCGGGGGTAGGAACACTGAAGCTTTCTTT
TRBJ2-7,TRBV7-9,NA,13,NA,CASSLTASYEQYF,TGTGCCAGCAGCTTAACGGCCTCCTACGAGCAGTACTTC
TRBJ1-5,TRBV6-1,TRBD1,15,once,CASSARTGANQPQHF,TGTGCCAGCAGTGCCCGGACAGGGGCAAATCAGCCCCAGCATTTT
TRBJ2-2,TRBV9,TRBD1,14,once,CASRRTGDSGELFF,TGTGCCAGCAGGAGGACAGGGGATTCCGGGGAGCTGTTTTTT
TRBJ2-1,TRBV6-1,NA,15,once,CASSAVGGGYNEQFF,TGTGCCAGCAGCGCGGTAGGGGGGGGCTACAATGAGCAGTTCTTC
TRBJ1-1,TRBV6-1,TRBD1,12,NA,CASSEDRGQGVF,TGTGCCAGCAGTGAAGACAGGGGACAGGGAGTCTTT
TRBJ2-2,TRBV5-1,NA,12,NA,CASSLFPGELFF,TGCGCCAGCAGCTTGTTCCCCGGGGAGCTGTTTTTT
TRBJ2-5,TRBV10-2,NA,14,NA,CASSDGWYQETQYF,TGCGCCAGCAGTGACGGTTGGTACCAAGAGACCCAGTACTTC
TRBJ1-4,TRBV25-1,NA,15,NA,CASSHGPAQGEKLFF,TGTGCCAGCAGCCATGGGCCCGCCCAGGGTGAAAAACTGTTTTTT
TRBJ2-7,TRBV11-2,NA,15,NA,CASSIAPWGGLGWYF,TGTGCCAGCAGCATAGCCCCCTGGGGTGGGTTAGGTTGGTACTTC
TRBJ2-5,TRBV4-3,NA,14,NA,CASSRWTSEETQYF,TGCGCCAGCAGCCGCTGGACCAGCGAGGAGACCCAGTACTTC
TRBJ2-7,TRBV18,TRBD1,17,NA,CASSPPGRGTGRSEQYF,TGTGCCAGCTCACCACCGGGAAGGGGGACAGGGAGGTCCGAGCAGTACTTC
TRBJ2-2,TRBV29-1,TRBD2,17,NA,CSGSRRLAGAGTGELFF,TGCAGCGGCAGTAGGAGGCTAGCGGGAGCTGGCACCGGGGAGCTGTTTTTT
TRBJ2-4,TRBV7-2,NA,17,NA,CASSTPRGPNFKNIQYF,TGTGCCAGCAGCACCCCCCGAGGCCCTAACTTCAAAAACATTCAGTACTTC